Listed here are 29 T cell receptor beta chains from one sample, sequenced in a study of T cell responses to AZD1222 COVID-19 vaccine. Repertoires were generated with immunoSEQ multiplex PCR, while TCRdb's copy carries only in-frame clones and drops some. This table holds 95,000 to 150,000 clones, over 80% found once. The sample here was peripheral blood, taken on day 0 of AZD1222 vaccination. The receptors here all came from an adult in good health.

The genes are TRBV7-9 and TRBJ1-2, with D hard to call. Trimming removed 6 bases from V and 5 bases from J, with 13 bases in between. Per the germline V gene, CDR1 is SEHNR and CDR2 is FQNEAQ (reference sequence). This CDR3 is built from 13 residues. The CDR3 reads CASSLKSGYGYTF. The CDR3 coding sequence is TGTGCCAGCAGTTTAAAGTCGGGATATGGCTACACCTTC.

This chain links TRBV19 with TRBJ1-2; possibly TRBD1 for D (6 bases). The CDR3 consists of 12 residues. Trimming took 8 bases from V and 8 from J, leaving 15 bases between them. CDR1 LNHDA and CDR2 SQIVND come from the germline V gene (reference sequence). CDR3: CASSDRSSGYTF. The CDR3 region has the DNA TGTGCCAGTTCGGACAGATCTTCCGGCTACACCTTC.

The rearrangement links TRBV5-4 to TRBJ2-2, with 11 positions matching TRBD2. V gave up 0 bases and J gave up 4 bases; unmatched junction bases: 8. Germline values: CDR1 SGHNT, CDR2 YYREEE (reference sequence). The CDR3 extends over 18 amino acids. The CDR3 DNA sequence: TGTGCCAGCAGCTTGGCCGCGAATAGCGGGGGGGCCACCGGGGAGCTGTTTTTT. Translating it yields CASSLAANSGGATGELFF.

The chain is built from TRBV25-1 and TRBJ1-6; possible D gene TRBD1, 6 bases. The CDR3 covers 17 residues. From germline, CDR1 is MGHDK and CDR2 SYGVNS. V lost 4 bases and J 0 bases, leaving 13 bases between the germline ends. This CDR3 is CASSGSDSSSYNSPLHF. The CDR3 DNA is TGTGCCAGCAGTGGGTCGGACAGTAGCTCCTATAATTCACCCCTCCACTTT.

V gene TRBV30 combines with J gene TRBJ1-5; TRBD1 matches at 7 bases. The CDR3 consists of 14 residues. The V gene end was trimmed by 4 bases and the J gene end by 3 bases; junction bases not matched to a gene: 6. Germline loops: CDR1 GTSNPN, CDR2 SVGIG (reference sequence). The chain's CDR3 is CAWNRGTVNQPQHF. The DNA of the CDR3 is TGTGCCTGGAACCGTGGGACAGTCAATCAGCCCCAGCATTTT.

The genes are TRBV6-6 and TRBJ1-4, with 7 bases aligning to TRBD1. This CDR3 has 13 amino acids. Germline loops: CDR1 MNHNY, CDR2 SVGAGI (reference sequence). The V segment lost 6 bases and the J segment 15 bases; nucleotides outside the gene matches: 13. Here the CDR3 DNA reads TGTGCCAGCAGCACCGGACAGGTATCCTCCGTGTTTTTT. It codes for CASSTGQVSSVFF.

The chain is built from TRBV20-1 and TRBJ1-2; the D is unclear. CDR1 is DFQATT and CDR2 is SNEGSKA in the germline V gene (reference sequence). This CDR3 is 12 amino acids long. The V gene lost 3 bases and the J gene lost 6 bases, with 11 bases spanning the gap. The CDR3 bases are TGCAGTGCTAGTGAGACATCGGATGGCTACACCTTC. It specifies CSASETSDGYTF.

The DNA for the CDR3 is TGTGCCAGCAGCTTAGAATGGTGGGGACAGGGATTCACTGAAGCTTTCTTT. Protein product: CASSLEWWGQGFTEAFF. The chain employs TRBV11-2 and TRBJ1-1; TRBD1 agrees at 9 bases. V trimming: 0 bases; J trimming: 4 bases; junction bases outside the gene matches: 9. Germline V CDR1 and CDR2: SGHAT, FQNNGV. The CDR3 is 17 residues long.

The chain is built from TRBV3-1 (or the pseudogene TRBV3-2) and TRBJ1-2, with unresolved D. Per the germline V gene, CDR1 is LGHDT and CDR2 is YNNKEL (reference sequence). Trimming removed 0 bases at V and 10 bases at J, with 9 bases between. The CDR3 is 12 amino acids. CDR3 in amino acids: CASSQDRLPYTF. The CDR3 DNA reads as TGTGCCAGCAGCCAAGATAGGCTGCCCTACACCTTC.

The chain is built from TRBV29-1 and TRBJ2-2, with 8 bases fitting TRBD1. The germline CDR1 and CDR2 sequences are SQVTM and ANQGSEA. Trimming took 6 bases from V and 4 from J; bases not matched to a gene: 7. The CDR3 is 14 residues long. For the CDR3, the DNA is TGCAGCGTAGGGCAGGGGGCGAGCACCGGGGAGCTGTTTTTT. Amino acid sequence: CSVGQGASTGELFF.

The CDR3 sequence: CASSFGTATEAFF. CDR3 coding DNA: TGTGCCAGCAGCTTTGGGACGGCGACTGAAGCTTTCTTT. The J gene is TRBJ1-1, the V gene TRBV5-4, with D perhaps matching TRBD1 (5 bases). The CDR3 runs 13 residues. CDR1 SGHNT and CDR2 YYREEE come from the germline V gene (reference sequence). The V and J ends lost 2 bases and 5 bases respectively, with 10 bases between them.

The rearrangement joins TRBV12-3 or TRBV12-4 to TRBJ1-2; 7 bases fit TRBD1. The length of the CDR3 is 13 residues. Trimming removed 6 bases from V and 6 bases from J; junction bases left unmatched: 7. In DNA, the CDR3 is TGTGCCAGCAGGTTGACAGGGAGCAATGGCTACACCTTC. Encoded protein: CASRLTGSNGYTF.

The rearrangement uses TRBV7-2 and TRBJ2-5; no firm D call. CDR3 length equals 14 residues. Per the germline V gene, CDR1 is SGHTA and CDR2 is FQGNSA. Trimming left V 1 base short and J 6 bases short, with 12 bases between. CDR3 in amino acids: CASSLDASLKTQYF. As DNA, the CDR3 is TGTGCCAGCAGCTTAGACGCCTCCCTGAAGACCCAGTACTTC.

This rearrangement joins TRBV19 to TRBJ1-5; 8 bases line up with TRBD1. CDR3 length: 14 amino acids. CDR1 and CDR2 from the germline V gene are LNHDA and SQIVND (reference sequence). Trimming at V came to 4 bases and at J to 7 bases, leaving 6 bases not matched to a gene. CDR3 region: CASSTTGGGQPQHF. CDR3 DNA: TGTGCCAGTAGTACTACAGGGGGAGGACAGCCCCAGCATTTT. Full variable domain (missing parts from reference TRBV19 and TRBJ1-5): DGGITQSPKYLFRKEGQNVTLSCEQNLNHDAMYWYRQDPGQGLRLIYYSQIVNDFQKGDIAEGYSVSREKKESFPLTVTSAQKNPTAFYLCASSTTGGGQPQHFGDGTRLSIL.

J is TRBJ2-7 and V is TRBV18; tentatively, D is TRBD1 or TRBD2 (5 bases each). Deletions cut 6 bases from V and 5 bases from J, with 20 bases between. Germline values: CDR1 KGHSH, CDR2 LQKENI. The CDR3 has 15 residues. The CDR3 is CASSGTEGTFNEQYF. CDR3 DNA: TGTGCCAGCTCTGGAACCGAAGGGACCTTCAACGAGCAGTACTTC.

The V and J genes are TRBV11-3 and TRBJ1-4, with TRBD1 matching over 10 bases. With 1 base clipped from V and 8 bases from J, the junction kept 4 bases outside the gene matches. The CDR3 runs 15 residues. CDR1 and CDR2 from the germline V gene are SGHNT and YENEEA. In nucleotides, the CDR3 is TGTGCCAGCAGCTTAGGACCGGGACAGGGGGAAAAACTGTTTTTT. It translates to CASSLGPGQGEKLFF. Combining the CDR3 with reference TRBV11-3 and TRBJ1-4 gives the whole variable domain EAGVVQSPRYKIIEKKQPVAFWCNPISGHNTLYWYLQNLGQGPELLIRYENEEAVDDSQLPKDRFSAERLKGVDSTLKIQPAELGDSAVYLCASSLGPGQGEKLFFGSGTQLSVL.

This chain joins TRBV19 and TRBJ1-1; D is ambiguous. CDR1 is LNHDA, CDR2 SQIVND, per germline (reference sequence). This CDR3 region has 14 residues. The V gene lost 2 bases and the J gene lost 5 bases, with 12 bases spanning the gap. CDR3 protein: CASSISGGRTEAFF. DNA of the CDR3: TGTGCCAGTAGTATAAGCGGTGGGCGGACTGAAGCTTTCTTT.

This chain uses TRBV27 with TRBJ2-1; D not certain. Germline CDR1 is MNHEY and CDR2 is SMNVEV (reference sequence). The CDR3 contains 14 residues. Trimming removed 4 bases at V and 8 bases at J, with 15 bases between. In DNA form, the CDR3 reads TGTGCCAGCAGTTCCGTGGGCGAATTCTATGAGCAGTTCTTC. This encodes CASSSVGEFYEQFF.

The J gene is TRBJ2-2, the V gene TRBV7-9; D possibly corresponds to TRBD1 (5 bases). In germline, CDR1 is SEHNR, CDR2 FQNEAQ (reference sequence). V was pared by 5 bases and J by 3 bases, with 13 bases between. CDR3 length equals 15 residues. The chain's CDR3 is CASSLSIRDTGELFF. The CDR3 DNA sequence: TGTGCCAGCAGCCTCTCAATCAGGGACACCGGGGAGCTGTTTTTT.

This chain connects TRBV7-2 to TRBJ2-7; D is undetermined. V lost 5 bases, J lost 0 bases, and 5 bases lay in between. CDR1 and CDR2 (germline): SGHTA, FQGNSA. The CDR3 runs to 12 residues. The CDR3 sequence is CASSRSSYEQYF. CDR3 DNA sequence: TGTGCCAGCAGCCGGAGCTCCTACGAGCAGTACTTC.

The chain joins TRBV7-9 to TRBJ1-4; 7 bases fit TRBD1. V shed 5 bases and J 4 bases; nucleotides not matched to a gene: 7. Germline CDR1 reads SEHNR; CDR2 reads FQNEAQ (reference sequence). The CDR3 extends over 15 amino acids. CDR3: CASSTWDRVNEKLFF. CDR3 bases: TGTGCCAGCAGCACCTGGGACAGAGTTAATGAAAAACTGTTTTTT.

V usage is TRBV5-1 and J usage is TRBJ2-3, with 7 bases lining up with TRBD2. CDR1 is SGHRS, CDR2 YFSETQ, per germline. The V segment lost 0 bases and the J segment 8 bases; nucleotides outside the gene matches: 9. This CDR3 spans 15 amino acids. DNA for the CDR3: TGCGCCAGCAGCTTGGAGTCGGGGGGTCTTGTTACGCAGTATTTT. This encodes CASSLESGGLVTQYF.

The chain employs TRBV7-2 and TRBJ1-1, with D unclear. Germline CDR1 reads SGHTA; CDR2 reads FQGNSA. This CDR3 is built from 15 residues. Trimming took off 1 base at V and 0 bases at J, with 9 bases between the two ends. The CDR3 sequence is CASSLGGPMNTEAFF. The CDR3 DNA follows: TGTGCCAGCAGCTTAGGAGGGCCCATGAACACTGAAGCTTTCTTT.

V usage is TRBV7-2 and J usage is TRBJ1-2; TRBD1 aligns across 10 bases. The V gene end was trimmed by 4 bases and the J gene end by 0 bases; junction bases not matched to a gene: 5. The CDR3 is 16 amino acids. Germline CDR1 reads SGHTA; CDR2 reads FQGNSA. CDR3 coding DNA: TGTGCCAGCAGCTGGACAGGGGGGACAACTAACTATGGCTACACCTTC. Its translation: CASSWTGGTTNYGYTF. Full variable domain (outside the CDR3, taken from reference TRBV7-2 and TRBJ1-2): GAGVSQSPSNKVTEKGKDVELRCDPISGHTALYWYRQSLGQGLEFLIYFQGNSAPDKSGLPSDRFSAERTGGSVSTLTIQRTQQEDSAVYLCASSWTGGTTNYGYTFGSGTRLTVV.

J is TRBJ1-5 and V is TRBV6-5, with unresolved D. Germline V gene data show CDR1 as MNHEY and CDR2 as SVGAGI. Trimming removed 4 bases at V and 3 bases at J, with 10 bases between. The CDR3 runs 14 residues. The CDR3 DNA follows: TGTGCCAGCAGTTTCGCAACAGCCAATCAGCCCCAGCATTTT. Translation gives CASSFATANQPQHF.

Regarding this clone: Relative to the germline gene, one junction end is altered; a read error may explain this. This chain connects TRBV2 to TRBJ1-3; 7 bases map to TRBD1. This CDR3 comprises 14 residues. Germline loops: CDR1 SNHLY, CDR2 FYNNEI. CDR3 DNA: TGTGCCAGCAGGGAAGACAGGGTGGATGACACCATATATTTT. Translated, it gives CASREDRVDDTIYF.

This chain connects TRBV5-6 to TRBJ2-7; 8 bases match TRBD1. Trimming cost V 0 bases and J 3 bases; bases outside gene matches: 2. Germline V gene lookup returns CDR1 SGHDT and CDR2 YYEEEE. This CDR3 has 14 residues. The CDR3 loop is CASSLGDRGYEQYF. The CDR3 region has the DNA TGTGCCAGCAGCTTGGGTGACAGGGGCTACGAGCAGTACTTC.

V usage is TRBV5-1 and J usage is TRBJ1-2; 9 nucleotides match TRBD1. Germline CDR1 is SGHRS and CDR2 is YFSETQ. The ends lost 5 bases at V and 4 bases at J; junction bases unmatched: 12. The CDR3 has 16 residues. The CDR3 DNA reads as TGCGCCAGCAGTCGACGAACAGGGGGCAATGTCTATGGCTACACCTTC. Protein sequence: CASSRRTGGNVYGYTF.

V gene TRBV14 combines with J gene TRBJ1-2; D ambiguous. V lost 0 bases to trimming and J lost 4 bases, with 15 bases between them. CDR1 and CDR2 (germline): SGHDN, FVKESK. The CDR3 spans 16 residues. DNA for the CDR3: TGTGCCAGCAGCCAAGAATATCGTCCAGGATTCTATGGCTACACCTTC. Its translation is CASSQEYRPGFYGYTF. Full variable domain (rest looked up from reference TRBV14 and TRBJ1-2): EAGVTQFPSHSVIEKGQTVTLRCDPISGHDNLYWYRRVMGKEIKFLLHFVKESKQDESGMPNNRFLAERTGGTYSTLKVQPAELEDSGVYFCASSQEYRPGFYGYTFGSGTRLTVV.